This T cell receptor beta chain was recorded in a study of cytomegalovirus exposure and HLA in healthy donors. Study observations and caveats: Three CMV-associated chains proved CMV antigen-specific in vitro. A link between a missense DCLRE1C variant and TCR beta V- and J-gene trimming emerged from a later analysis.

Germline loops: CDR1 MNHEY, CDR2 SVGAGI. The CDR3 totals 15 residues. PCR amplification relied on 60 Vbeta primers (plus 13 Jbeta primers). TCRdb's table, derived via immunoSEQ multiplex PCR, lists solely in-frame clones and lacks some. Of approximately 88,000 clones in the sample, about three quarters were seen once. This clone was seen just once. Its antigen is as yet unknown. One end of the junction does not line up with germline, which may come from a read error. The rearrangement joins TRBV6-5 to TRBJ1-5, with TRBD1 identical over 8 bases. What was sequenced was PBMCs. The clonotype was recovered from a man aged 45-65 years in good health and CMV-seropositive. The CDR3: CASSYTGQGHQPQNF. DNA for the CDR3: TGTGCCAGCAGTTACACCGGACAGGGCCATCAGCCCCAGAATTTT.